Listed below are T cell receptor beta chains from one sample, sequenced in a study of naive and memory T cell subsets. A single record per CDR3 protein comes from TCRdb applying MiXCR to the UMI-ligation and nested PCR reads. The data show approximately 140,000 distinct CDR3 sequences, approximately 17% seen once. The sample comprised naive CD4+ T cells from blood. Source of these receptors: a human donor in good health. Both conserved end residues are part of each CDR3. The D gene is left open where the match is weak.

cdr3_aa: CASSLGLARAEQFF
d_call: TRBD2
v_call: TRBV7-3

cdr3_aa: CASSFRGSDRSSYEQYF
d_call: -
v_call: TRBV12-3/TRBV12-4

cdr3_aa: CAGGQRNEKLFF
d_call: TRBD1
v_call: TRBV6-9

cdr3_aa: CSARDVEEKLFF
d_call: -
v_call: TRBV20-1

cdr3_aa: CSVASAYYNEQFF
d_call: -
v_call: TRBV29-1

cdr3_aa: CAWGLELSQYF
d_call: -
v_call: TRBV30

cdr3_aa: CASSYAALNTEAFF
d_call: -
v_call: TRBV6-2/TRBV6-3

cdr3_aa: CSAESGTGPNEQYF
d_call: TRBD1
v_call: TRBV20-1

cdr3_aa: CASREQGSTDTQYF
d_call: TRBD1
v_call: TRBV6-4

cdr3_aa: CASSVGPDSSYEQYF
d_call: -
v_call: TRBV9

cdr3_aa: CAISESKETQYF
d_call: -
v_call: TRBV10-3

cdr3_aa: CSTKSGSSYNEQFF
d_call: TRBD2
v_call: TRBV20-1

cdr3_aa: CASIGQGRIYEQYF
d_call: TRBD1
v_call: TRBV6-2/TRBV6-3

cdr3_aa: CASSVRGPDLIGYTF
d_call: TRBD1
v_call: TRBV2

cdr3_aa: CASSTFKNSNQPQHF
d_call: -
v_call: TRBV19